This note documents a single T cell receptor beta chain sequence. The antigen remains unidentified. Using immunoSEQ multiplex PCR, the repertoire was profiled, and TCRdb retains in-frame clones only, with some absent. The top ten clones hold about 1.5% of a sample with roughly 680,000 clones, more than 70% of them seen once. The treatment is: 15 to 20 received Ad26.COV2.S at low or high dose, single or two shots; 5 received placebo; per-sample allocation not given. Day 63 after the first vaccine or placebo injection was the time point for sampling. There are 15 residues in the CDR3. In germline, CDR1 is SGHAT, CDR2 FQNNGV. Deletions cut 4 bases from V and 0 bases from J, with 10 bases between. These data are taken from a study of Ad26.COV2.S vaccination and SARS-CoV-2 variants. As for the study in general: Trial arm assignment for the donor was COV1001 Ad26.COV2.S. Study outcomes and limitations: Total T cell responses, in the TCR breadth and depth analyses, may have been underestimated. Reported post-vaccination CD8+ and CD4+ T cell responses to spike showed substantial breadth. Vaccine recipients surpassed placebo recipients in spike-specific TCR breadth.

The receptor was isolated from a person between 18 and 60 years old who received the Ad26.COV2.S COVID-19 vaccine or a placebo. The J gene is TRBJ2-1, the V gene TRBV11-2; unclear D gene. Material: peripheral blood, obtained in a trial of Ad26.COV2.S vaccine versus placebo. The CDR3: CASSSTLSSYNEQFF. CDR3 DNA sequence: TGTGCCAGCAGCTCTACTCTTAGCTCCTACAATGAGCAGTTCTTC.